These T cell receptor beta chains were read from a single sample in a study of blood T cell repertoires in COVID-19. Sequencing used immunoSEQ multiplex PCR; TCRdb keeps in-frame clones, though not all of them. There are about 90,000 clones in the sample; 75% to 90% occur only once, and about 12% lies in the top ten. Sequencing was performed on peripheral blood. Receptor source: a human donor in a cohort sampled during active COVID-19. Each CDR3 is given with its conserved first and last residue. Fields, in order: D gene, V gene, J gene, clone size, CDR3 DNA, CDR3 protein. A D gene is named only where the DNA matches it firmly. Expanded clones are given a class, and other clones once, few, many or no size at all.

TRBD1	TRBV9	TRBJ2-2	NA	TGTGCCAGCAGGGGACAGGGGCGATCCGGGGAGCTGTTTTTT	CASRGQGRSGELFF
NA	TRBV4-1	TRBJ1-4	NA	TGCGCCAGCAGCCAAGCGGTTAGAGAAAAACTGTTTTTT	CASSQAVREKLFF
TRBD1	TRBV27	TRBJ1-2	NA	TGTGCCAGCAGTTTGCGGGCTCAGGGGGTTCCCCTACTCTATGGCTACACCTTC	CASSLRAQGVPLLYGYTF
TRBD1	TRBV5-1	TRBJ2-2	NA	TGCGCCAGCAGCCACTACAGGGGAGAGGACACCGGGGAGCTGTTTTTT	CASSHYRGEDTGELFF
TRBD1	TRBV7-9	TRBJ2-7	few	TGTGCCGTGCAGGGGGACGGCGGGCGGTACGAGCAGTACTTC	CAVQGDGGRYEQYF
TRBD2	TRBV7-8	TRBJ2-1	once	TGTGCCAGCAGCTTAGTGGGCCTAGCGGAGTTCTTC	CASSLVGLAEFF
TRBD2	TRBV5-6	TRBJ2-1	few	TGTGCCAGCAGCCAGCGGGGGGGCACCTACAATGAGCAGTTCTTC	CASSQRGGTYNEQFF
NA	TRBV6-2/TRBV6-3	TRBJ2-2	NA	TGTGCCAGCAGTTACTCGGTGACCCCGGGACATACGAACACCGGGGAGCTGTTTTTT	CASSYSVTPGHTNTGELFF
TRBD1	TRBV6-5	TRBJ2-3	NA	TGTGCCAGCAGTTACGGGACAGGGGCGGCAGATACGCAGTATTTT	CASSYGTGAADTQYF
NA	TRBV6-2/TRBV6-3	TRBJ1-5	NA	TGTGCCAGCAGTTACGGGGGGGGCTTCAATCAGCCCCAGCATTTT	CASSYGGGFNQPQHF
NA	TRBV28	TRBJ2-5	NA	TGTGCCAGCAGTTTAAGGCTAGGTCGGGAGACCCAGTACTTC	CASSLRLGRETQYF
NA	TRBV13	TRBJ2-7	NA	TGTGCCAGCAGCTTAACCCCTCCAGACGGGGATACCTACGAGCAGTACTTC	CASSLTPPDGDTYEQYF
NA	TRBV30	TRBJ1-5	NA	TGTGCCTGGAGTGGGCCGGACGGGCGGGTACAGCAGCCCCAGCATTTT	CAWSGPDGRVQQPQHF
TRBD2	TRBV11-2	TRBJ2-1	NA	TGTGCCAGCAGCTTAACAATTGGCGGGGGGGCCTCTGAGCAGTTCTTC	CASSLTIGGGASEQFF
NA	TRBV5-1	TRBJ2-7	NA	TGCGCCAGCAGCTTGAATGGAGGGGCAAACTACGAGCAGTACTTC	CASSLNGGANYEQYF
NA	TRBV12-5	TRBJ2-5	NA	TGTGCTAGTGGTTTGGTCGAGGAGACCCAGTACTTC	CASGLVEETQYF
NA	TRBV9	TRBJ1-2	NA	TGTGCCAGCACCCCTTTTGAGGGCTCCTATGGCTACACCTTC	CASTPFEGSYGYTF
NA	TRBV5-5	TRBJ1-2	NA	TGTGCCAGCAGCCTACCGACAGGTTCCCTATGGGGCTACACCTTC	CASSLPTGSLWGYTF
NA	TRBV28	TRBJ1-1	NA	TGTGCCAGCAGTTACCCCTCAGGGATCTCTGAAGCTTTCTTT	CASSYPSGISEAFF
NA	TRBV28	TRBJ1-3	once	TGTGCCACCACTCAACGAGGAGGAGCTGGAAACACCATATATTTT	CATTQRGGAGNTIYF
TRBD1	TRBV19	TRBJ2-7	NA	TGTGCCAGTAGTATGGGCGACAGGGGGAGAACCTACGAGCAGTACTTC	CASSMGDRGRTYEQYF
TRBD1	TRBV13	TRBJ1-3	once	TGTGCCAGCAGATATACAGGGGGCTCTGGAAACACCATATATTTT	CASRYTGGSGNTIYF
NA	TRBV6-2/TRBV6-3	TRBJ2-2	NA	TGTGCCAGCAGTGGCAGGGCGAACACCGGGGAGCTGTTTTTT	CASSGRANTGELFF
NA	TRBV2	TRBJ2-7	NA	TGTGCCAGCAACAAGGCTCGGGGACTCGAGCAGTACTTC	CASNKARGLEQYF
NA	TRBV5-4	TRBJ1-1	NA	TGTGCCAGCAGCTTGGAGGAGGGAAGCACTGAAGCTTTCTTT	CASSLEEGSTEAFF
TRBD1	TRBV2	TRBJ2-1	once	TGTGCCAAAACCCGCTTAGGGGGCGACGGCCACTCCTACAATGAGCAGTTCTTC	CAKTRLGGDGHSYNEQFF
NA	TRBV28	TRBJ1-1	NA	TGTGCCAGCAGTTTAGGGGGGGAGTATTTCTTT	CASSLGGEYFF
NA	TRBV7-2	TRBJ1-2	NA	TGTGCCAGCGACCCGGGGGGGAGCTATGGCTACACCTTC	CASDPGGSYGYTF
NA	TRBV6-5	TRBJ2-7	NA	TGTGCCAGCAGTTACCCAGGAGGCTACGAGCAGTACTTC	CASSYPGGYEQYF
NA	TRBV10-2	TRBJ2-5	few	TGCGCCAGCAGTGAACGAGGGGGGGCAGCAGAGACCCAGTACTTC	CASSERGGAAETQYF
NA	TRBV12-5	TRBJ1-5	once	TGTGCTAGTTCTTCCCCCTTTGAGCCCCAGCATTTT	CASSSPFEPQHF
NA	TRBV7-8	TRBJ2-3	NA	TGTGCCAGCAGCTTAGGGGGCAGGGATACGCAGTATTTT	CASSLGGRDTQYF
NA	TRBV5-1	TRBJ2-6	NA	TGCGCCAGCAGCTTGTTCCGTGAGGCTGGGGCCAACGTCCTGACTTTC	CASSLFREAGANVLTF
TRBD2	TRBV2	TRBJ2-7	few	TGTGCCAGCAAGACTAGCGGAAGCTACGAGCAGTACTTC	CASKTSGSYEQYF
NA	TRBV7-8	TRBJ1-1	NA	TGTGCCAGCAGCCCAAGGCACCAACTCGGGGACACTGAAGCTTTCTTT	CASSPRHQLGDTEAFF
NA	TRBV11-2	TRBJ1-6	few	TGTGCCAGCAGGAGTGGAGCCCATAATTCACCCCTCCACTTT	CASRSGAHNSPLHF
TRBD1	TRBV7-8	TRBJ1-2	many	TGTGCCAGCAGTACAGGACAGGTTGGCTATGGCTACACCTTC	CASSTGQVGYGYTF
NA	TRBV7-2	TRBJ1-2	NA	TGTGCCAGCAGCTTAACGGGAGCTAACTATGGCTACACCTTC	CASSLTGANYGYTF
TRBD1	TRBV10-3	TRBJ2-2	NA	TGTGCCATCAGTGAGATACAGGGGGCATATACCGGGGAGCTGTTTTTT	CAISEIQGAYTGELFF
NA	TRBV2	TRBJ2-6	NA	TGTGCCAGCAGCTCCGACAGAGCCTCTGGGGCCAACGTCCTGACTTTC	CASSSDRASGANVLTF
NA	TRBV5-8	TRBJ2-5	once	TGTGCCAGCAGCCCCAAGAGGGCGGGGGCCCTAGAGACCCAGTACTTC	CASSPKRAGALETQYF
TRBD1	TRBV10-3	TRBJ2-3	NA	TGTGCCATCAGCTGGACAGGGAAGCCAGATACGCAGTATTTT	CAISWTGKPDTQYF
NA	TRBV28	TRBJ2-7	once	TGTGCCAGCAGTTTATTTCAGGGTTCCGACGAGCAGTACTTC	CASSLFQGSDEQYF
NA	TRBV28	TRBJ1-2	NA	TGTGCCAGCAGTCTCCAGTCCGCCAGCTATGGCTACACCTTC	CASSLQSASYGYTF
TRBD2	TRBV6-6	TRBJ2-1	once	TGTGCCAGCAGTTCCCGCCGGACTAGCGGGGGCAATGAGCAGTTCTTC	CASSSRRTSGGNEQFF
TRBD1	TRBV29-1	TRBJ1-1	NA	TGCAGCGTTGTCGGGGGCAGGGGGCAGACTGAAGCTTTCTTT	CSVVGGRGQTEAFF
NA	TRBV5-6	TRBJ2-2	once	TGTGCCAGCAGCTTGACAGGGTCAGGAACCGGGGAGCTGTTTTTT	CASSLTGSGTGELFF
NA	TRBV10-2	TRBJ1-4	NA	TGCGCCAGCAGTGAGTCTGAACATGGCAGGGAAGATACCTATACAACTAATGAAAAACTGTTTTTT	CASSESEHGREDTYTTNEKLFF